This TCR beta chain was identified during a study of cytotoxic CD8 clonotypes in ibrutinib-treated CLL. Study at large: Some 10 relapsed/refractory, more than 14 treatment-naive; some 17 IGHV unmutated. Patients attained some 25 partial and 2 complete responses; at median around 70 months, about 14 remained remitted while approximately twelve progressed. Findings and caveats of the study: Samples were collected at differing times from sustained-remission and progressing patients.

Assay: immunoSEQ multiplex PCR; the TCRdb copy retains only in-frame clones and omits some. Among tens of thousands of clones listed, about 64% were seen once. Notes on this clone: The antigen is not known.

Roughly 2 micrograms of genomic DNA from cryopreserved PBMCs went into TCR beta libraries. The source material was PBMCs, sampled after 24 months of ibrutinib treatment. The sequence came from a human donor with chronic lymphocytic leukemia.

In DNA, the CDR3 is TGCGCCAGCAGCTTTAATCAATTGGCAGGAACTGATACGCAGTATTTT. Protein product: CASSFNQLAGTDTQYF. V is TRBV5-1 and J is TRBJ2-3; D remains unclear. This CDR3 is built from 16 residues. Between the trimmed V and J ends, which lost 2 bases and 6 bases, there was a span of 19 bases. Germline CDR1 SGHRS, CDR2 YFSETQ.